The TCR beta chain under discussion was sequenced for a study of blood T cell repertoires in COVID-19. V was cut by 3 bases and J by 8 bases, with 10 bases left in between. Looked up from germline, CDR1 is MDHEN and CDR2 is SYDVKM. The CDR3 loop spans 12 amino acids. Sequencing used immunoSEQ multiplex PCR; TCRdb keeps in-frame clones, though not all of them. The data contain about 240,000 clones, roughly 89% of them singletons. Cohort allocation depended upon clinical history that participants reported. The sequence derives from a man in his forties who had recovered from COVID-19. The chain uses TRBV28 and TRBJ1-1, with a weak D call TRBD1 (5 bases). The source material was PBMCs or T cells enriched from blood (not recorded which). CDR3 region: CASSLLTEEAFF. In nucleotides, the CDR3 is TGTGCCAGCAGTTTGCTGACAGAAGAAGCTTTCTTT.